These T cell receptor beta chains were read from a single sample in a study of T cell responses to AZD1222 COVID-19 vaccine. Sequencing was performed with immunoSEQ multiplex PCR; in TCRdb, only in-frame clones are kept and a portion is missing. This repertoire shows roughly 100,000 clones, around 90% found once; its top ten account for around 8.4%. Material: peripheral blood, obtained on day 0 of AZD1222 vaccination. The receptors originated from an adult in good health. The CDR3 runs from the conserved cysteine through the conserved F or W. D genes are given only for firm matches. Rows give clone size only sometimes, using once, few, many, or a class for an expanded clone.

TRBV6-4,once,NA,TRBJ2-2,TGTGCCAGCAGTGACTCGAGCACCGGGGAGCTGTTTTTT,CASSDSSTGELFF
TRBV5-1,NA,TRBD2,TRBJ2-3,TGCGCCAGCAGGGGGCTAGCGGCTAGCACAGATACGCAGTATTTT,CASRGLAASTDTQYF
TRBV19,NA,TRBD1,TRBJ2-5,TGTGCCAGTAGTCGGACAGGGAGGCACCAAGAGACCCAGTACTTC,CASSRTGRHQETQYF
TRBV9,NA,NA,TRBJ1-6,TGTGCCAGCACTTCTGCTTCGGGGTCACCCCTCCACTTT,CASTSASGSPLHF
TRBV3-1/TRBV3-2,NA,NA,TRBJ1-2,TGTGCCAGCAGCCAAGGACTATTTGGAGTATATGGCTACACCTTC,CASSQGLFGVYGYTF
TRBV7-9,once,NA,TRBJ1-6,TGTGCCAGCAGCCAGGGAGATACCTCCTATAATTCACCCCTCCACTTT,CASSQGDTSYNSPLHF
TRBV20-1,once,NA,TRBJ2-5,TGCAGTGCTAGAGATGTCGGAGGACAGTACTTC,CSARDVGGQYF
TRBV28,NA,TRBD1,TRBJ2-3,TGTGCCAGCAGGGTGACAGGGGGCGCGACAGATACGCAGTATTTT,CASRVTGGATDTQYF
TRBV20-1,NA,NA,TRBJ1-4,TGCAGTGCTAGCCGGGGTGAAAAACTGTTTTTT,CSASRGEKLFF
TRBV7-9,NA,NA,TRBJ2-2,TGTGCCAGCAGCCTAGGGACGTCGAACACCGGGGAGCTGTTTTTT,CASSLGTSNTGELFF
TRBV12-3/TRBV12-4,NA,TRBD1,TRBJ1-2,TGTGCCAGCAGTTTAGGACAGGGGTATGGCTACACCTTC,CASSLGQGYGYTF
TRBV5-1,NA,TRBD1,TRBJ1-2,TGCGCCAGCAGCCCTCGGACAGGGGGGTTCCTCTACACCTTC,CASSPRTGGFLYTF
TRBV19,NA,NA,TRBJ1-5,TGTGCCACCTCCCCGGGGCCTCAGCCCCAGCATTTT,CATSPGPQPQHF
TRBV7-2,NA,NA,TRBJ2-1,TGTGCCAGCAGCTTTAGAAATGAGCAGTTCTTC,CASSFRNEQFF
TRBV6-5,NA,TRBD2,TRBJ2-3,TGTGCCAGCGCCGGGACTAGCGGGCCGGGGGATACGCAGTATTTT,CASAGTSGPGDTQYF
TRBV15,once,NA,TRBJ2-7,TGTGCCACCAGCAGAGACCCGGGACTCCTCTACGAGCAGTACTTC,CATSRDPGLLYEQYF
TRBV23-1,NA,NA,TRBJ2-4,TGCGCCAGCAGCTGGACAGTAAAAAACATTCAGTACTTC,CASSWTVKNIQYF
TRBV24-1,NA,TRBD1,TRBJ1-4,TGTGCCACCAGTGACGGGACAGGGGTAGGAGAAAAACTGTTTTTT,CATSDGTGVGEKLFF
TRBV19,NA,NA,TRBJ2-1,TGTGCCAGTAGTATCCTTGGGCAACTTTACAATGAGCAGTTCTTC,CASSILGQLYNEQFF
TRBV7-8,NA,NA,TRBJ2-3,TGTGCCAGCAGCTCCGGCCCCCGGGTCGCGCAGTATTTT,CASSSGPRVAQYF
TRBV5-1,NA,NA,TRBJ2-1,TGCGCCAGCAGCTTAGTGGGGACACCCAATGAGCAGTTCTTC,CASSLVGTPNEQFF
TRBV9,NA,TRBD2,TRBJ2-1,TGTGCCAGCAGCGCCCCGCGGACTAGCGGGAGTAATGAGCAGTTCTTC,CASSAPRTSGSNEQFF
TRBV7-9,NA,NA,TRBJ1-2,TGTGCCAGCAGCATAGGGACGGTAGAATATGGCTACACCTTC,CASSIGTVEYGYTF
TRBV7-9,NA,NA,TRBJ2-7,TGTGCCAGCAGCTTAGCGGGGAGTTCCTACGAGCAGTACTTC,CASSLAGSSYEQYF
TRBV6-5,NA,NA,TRBJ1-2,TGTGCCAGCAGTTCCTTTCCCCCATCAGGGACGGATGGCTACACCTTC,CASSSFPPSGTDGYTF
TRBV7-3,NA,TRBD2,TRBJ2-1,TGTGCCAGCAGCTTAAGGGGACTAGCGGGGGGCTCCTACAATGAGCAGTTCTTC,CASSLRGLAGGSYNEQFF
TRBV5-5,NA,NA,TRBJ1-1,TGTGCCAGCAGCTTGGGTCTAGGGGCAGGCACTGAAGCTTTCTTT,CASSLGLGAGTEAFF
TRBV28,NA,TRBD2,TRBJ2-7,TGTGCCAGCAGTTCCGCCTCCCTAGCGGCCGAGCAGTACTTC,CASSSASLAAEQYF
TRBV7-2,NA,TRBD1,TRBJ1-1,TGTGCCAGCAGCTTTAAGGGGGCTGGAACTGAAGCTTTCTTT,CASSFKGAGTEAFF
TRBV24-1,NA,NA,TRBJ2-5,TGTGCCACCAGTGCCTGGGACACCCAGTACCAAGAGACCCAGTACTTC,CATSAWDTQYQETQYF
TRBV29-1,NA,NA,TRBJ1-2,TGCAGCGTTGCCAGGGCGGGGGTCGGCTATGGCTACACCTTC,CSVARAGVGYGYTF
TRBV3-1/TRBV3-2,NA,NA,TRBJ2-6,TGTGCCAGCAGCCAAGAAGGGCACGGATCTGGGGCCAACGTCCTGACTTTC,CASSQEGHGSGANVLTF
TRBV27,NA,TRBD2,TRBJ2-3,TGTGCCACCCGGCTAGCGGGAGCTCCGATAGATACGCAGTATTTT,CATRLAGAPIDTQYF
TRBV9,NA,NA,TRBJ1-6,TGTGCCAGCAGCGTTGGTTGGGGGCCCATTTTTGATAATTCACCCCTCCACTTT,CASSVGWGPIFDNSPLHF
TRBV24-1,NA,NA,TRBJ1-1,TGTGCCACCAGGAGAGGCGGGAACACTGAAGCTTTCTTT,CATRRGGNTEAFF
TRBV27,NA,NA,TRBJ2-5,TGTGCCAGCAGTGCCTCAGGGTGGATCCAAGAGACCCAGTACTTC,CASSASGWIQETQYF